The 15 T cell receptor beta chains below come from one sample, sequenced in a study of Graves' ophthalmopathy and Graves' hyperthyroidism. Amplification of the TCR beta CDR3 regions used RNA transcripts (as template). In the first round, RT-PCR was carried out with HTBI primers, and a multiplex PCR formed the second round. TCRdb redid the calling of the multiplex PCR reads with MiXCR, one entry per CDR3 protein. This sample has over a million distinct CDR3 sequences; 36% occur once, and the top ten carry 8.5% to 14%. Sequenced input: peripheral blood or thyroid tissue (not recorded which). The receptors stem from an adult man with Graves' hyperthyroidism.

This rearrangement joins TRBV7-2 to TRBJ1-6, with TRBD1 matching over 7 bases. Trimming at V came to 5 bases and at J to 9 bases, leaving 10 bases not matched to a gene. Per the germline V gene, CDR1 is SGHTA and CDR2 is FQGNSA. This CDR3 has 15 amino acids. This CDR3 is CASSPPGQRCSPLHF. The CDR3 nucleotides read TGTGCCAGCAGCCCCCCGGGACAGAGGTGTTCACCCCTCCACTTT. The full variable domain, its missing parts supplied by reference TRBV7-2 and TRBJ1-6, is GAGVSQSPSNKVTEKGKDVELRCDPISGHTALYWYRQSLGQGLEFLIYFQGNSAPDKSGLPSDRFSAERTGGSVSTLTIQRTQQEDSAVYLCASSPPGQRCSPLHFGNGTRLTVT.

Note on this clonotype: This may be a read error, as it is one base from a much larger clone. The chain employs TRBV7-8 and TRBJ1-5, with D possibly matching TRBD1 (5 bases). In germline, CDR1 is SGHVS, CDR2 FQNEAQ. This CDR3 is 17 amino acids long. The CDR3 DNA sequence: TGTGCCAGCAGCTCCAACTTCGGGACCCTGGCCAATCAGCCCCGGCATTTT. It specifies CASSSNFGTLANQPRHF.

With respect to this clonotype: The junction departs from the called germline gene at one end, perhaps through a read error. V and J are TRBV7-2 and TRBJ2-7; 8 bases are shared with TRBD1. Germline CDR1 SGHTA, CDR2 FQGNSA. CDR3 size: 15 residues. The CDR3 protein is CASSSDGTGFYGQYF. CDR3 in DNA: TGTGCCAGCAGCTCGGACGGGACAGGCTTTTACGGGCAGTACTTC.

Comment on this clonotype: Being one base from a much bigger clone, this may be a read error. The chain has TRBV10-3 and TRBJ1-4; D call uncertain. Germline values: CDR1 ENHRY, CDR2 SYGVKD. The CDR3 is made up of 14 amino acids. CDR3 sequence: CASSSHATNEKLVF. The CDR3 coding sequence is TGTGCCAGCAGTTCCCATGCAACTAATGAAAAACTGGTTTTT.

This clonotype was counted only a few times. The chain combines TRBV6-5 with TRBJ2-7; D might be TRBD2 (5 bases). The CDR3 spans 12 residues. With 2 bases removed from V and 5 bases from J, the gap between germline ends came to 7 bases. Germline lookup yields CDR1 MNHEY and CDR2 SVGAGI. The CDR3 spells CASSYEGDEQYF. In nucleotides, the CDR3 is TGTGCCAGCAGTTACGAGGGAGACGAGCAGTACTTC.

The chain's CDR3 is CASSQGAGLPRNSPLHF. The CDR3 bases are TGTGCCAGCAGTCAGGGGGCGGGTCTTCCTCGGAATTCACCCCTCCACTTT. This chain uses TRBV7-9 with TRBJ1-6; 8 bases are a match to TRBD1. CDR3 length: 17 amino acids. V gave up 6 bases and J gave up 7 bases; unmatched junction bases: 14. Germline-derived CDR1 and CDR2 are SEHNR and FQNEAQ (reference sequence).

This clonotype was observed a single time. The chain links TRBV7-9 to TRBJ1-6; 12 bases agree with TRBD1. The germline CDR1 and CDR2 sequences are SEHNR and FQNEAQ (reference sequence). This CDR3 spans 15 amino acids. V gave up 5 bases and J gave up 9 bases; unmatched junction bases: 5. CDR3 in DNA: TGTGCCAGCAGCGCGGGGGACAGGGGGCGTTCACCCCTCCACTTT. This codes for CASSAGDRGRSPLHF.

This clonotype was detected ten times or more. The chain has TRBV7-8 and TRBJ1-4, with a tentative D call TRBD1 (5 bases). V was cut by 7 bases and J by 7 bases, with 16 bases left in between. The V gene's germline CDR1 is SGHVS and CDR2 FQNEAQ. The CDR3 has 14 residues. CDR3 protein: CASTTTVRGEKLFF. CDR3 bases: TGTGCCAGCACCACGACAGTACGCGGTGAAAAACTGTTTTTT.

CDR3 sequence (DNA): TGTGCCAGCAGCGTCACCCGGGACAGGGGGCAAGAGACCCAGTACTTC. It is translated as CASSVTRDRGQETQYF. The chain carries TRBV5-6 and TRBJ2-5; TRBD1 matches 11 bases. V gave up 4 bases and J gave up 2 bases; unmatched junction bases: 7. The CDR3 contains 16 residues. The germline V gene has CDR1 SGHDT and CDR2 YYEEEE.

The genes are TRBV29-1 and TRBJ1-2, with D possibly TRBD1 on 5 matching bases. The CDR3 covers 11 residues. With 5 bases removed from V and 2 bases from J, the gap between germline ends came to 6 bases. Germline lookup yields CDR1 SQVTM and CDR2 ANQGSEA. Here the CDR3 DNA reads TGCAGCGTTCGGGGGAACTATGGCTACACCTTC. The encoded protein is CSVRGNYGYTF.

This chain joins TRBV7-2 and TRBJ1-5; D gene unclear. V was pared by 5 bases and J by 3 bases, with 11 bases between. Germline lookup yields CDR1 SGHTA and CDR2 FQGNSA. This CDR3 contains 14 residues. Here the CDR3 reads CASSPRGVNQPQHF. Written as DNA, the CDR3 is TGTGCCAGCAGCCCCCGCGGGGTCAATCAGCCCCAGCATTTT.

V gene TRBV28 combines with J gene TRBJ2-7; 8 nucleotides align to TRBD2. With V trimmed by 8 bases and J by 5 bases, 11 bases remained unmatched. This CDR3 comprises 14 residues. Germline CDR1 and CDR2: MDHEN and SYDVKM. CDR3 region: CASRGGKILDEQYF. In nucleotides, the CDR3 is TGTGCCAGCCGGGGGGGGAAAATCCTCGACGAGCAGTACTTC. Full variable domain (missing parts from reference TRBV28 and TRBJ2-7): DVKVTQSSRYLVKRTGEKVFLECVQDMDHENMFWYRQDPGLGLRLIYFSYDVKMKEKGDIPEGYSVSREKKERFSLILESASTNQTSMYLCASRGGKILDEQYFGPGTRLTVT.

Note on this clonotype: A read error may be the cause here, since a much bigger clone is one base away. CDR3 in DNA: TGCAGCGTTGCGAGGATTGACGAGCAGTACTTC. This sequence encodes CSVARIDEQYF. The V and J genes are TRBV29-1 and TRBJ2-7; no reliable D call. The CDR3 length is 11 residues. Germline-derived CDR1 and CDR2 are SQVTM and ANQGSEA. The germline V and J ends were trimmed by 4 bases and 5 bases, with 9 bases remaining between them.

This sequence joins TRBV29-1 and TRBJ1-2; maybe TRBD1 (6 bases). V was cut by 0 bases and J by 6 bases, with 17 bases left in between. Germline V gene lookup returns CDR1 SQVTM and CDR2 ANQGSEA. CDR3 length equals 15 residues. CDR3 DNA: TGCAGCGTTGAAGAGAGTCCCAGGGGCCACCATGGCTACACCTTC. As protein: CSVEESPRGHHGYTF. Based on the CDR3 plus reference TRBV29-1 and TRBJ1-2, the full variable domain is SAVISQKPSRDICQRGTSLTIQCQVDSQVTMMFWYRQQPGQSLTLIATANQGSEATYESGFVIDKFPISRPNLTFSTLTVSNMSPEDSSIYLCSVEESPRGHHGYTFGSGTRLTVV.

The chain recombines TRBV30 with TRBJ1-1, with a weak D call TRBD1 (6 bases). This CDR3 is built from 13 residues. CDR1 is GTSNPN and CDR2 is SVGIG in the germline V gene (reference sequence). V dropped 0 bases and J dropped 8 bases, with 13 bases sitting between them. DNA of the CDR3: TGTGCCTGGAGTGTAAATCAACAGGGCGAAGCTTTCTTT. Protein product: CAWSVNQQGEAFF.